This entry is about one TCR beta chain. CDR3 length equals 12 residues. Deletions cut 5 bases from V and 2 bases from J, with 6 bases between. Germline lookup yields CDR1 SGHVS and CDR2 FNYEAQ. The data derive from a study of shared clonotypes between healthy human individuals. Using immunoSEQ multiplex PCR, the repertoire was profiled, and TCRdb retains in-frame clones only, with some absent. This table holds roughly 410,000 clones, 96% found once. The clonotype originates from a man aged 25-45 years in good health. Sequenced input: memory CD8+ T cells sorted from blood. This sample's subset: CD45RO+ cells pooled with CCR7-negative TemRA cells. The rearrangement uses TRBV7-6 and TRBJ1-1, with no clear D. CDR3 bases: TGTGCCAGCAGCCCGGACAACACTGAAGCTTTCTTT. Amino acid sequence: CASSPDNTEAFF.